These 10 T cell receptor beta chains share one sample of origin, sequenced in a study. Each CDR3 protein gets one entry after TCRdb re-called the reads with MiXCR. The sample has roughly 15,000 distinct CDR3 sequences, 30% to 40% seen once. Specimen: blood. These receptors came from a human donor.

The gene calls are TRBV6-2 or TRBV6-3 and TRBJ1-1; D is ambiguous. Germline values: CDR1 MNHEY, CDR2 SVGEGT. This CDR3 has 14 residues. Trimming removed 2 bases from V and 1 base from J, with 8 bases in between. The CDR3 loop is CASSYDFPNTEAFF. The CDR3 DNA follows: TGTGCCAGCAGTTACGATTTCCCGAACACTGAAGCTTTCTTT.

V usage is TRBV20-1 and J usage is TRBJ1-1; D might be TRBD1 (5 bases). The CDR3 consists of 13 residues. The germline gives CDR1 DFQATT, CDR2 SNEGSKA (reference sequence). The CDR3 bases are TGCAGCCCCCGGGGGGGAGGGAGCACTGAAGCTTTCTTT. This sequence encodes CSPRGGGSTEAFF.

In its sample, this clonotype was seen many times. The chain couples TRBV20-1 to TRBJ1-5; D is perhaps TRBD1 (5 bases). The CDR3 contains 13 residues. CDR1 is DFQATT, CDR2 SNEGSKA, per germline (reference sequence). V shed 3 bases and J shed 7 bases, with 13 bases lying between them. The CDR3: CSASEERDQPQHF. DNA of the CDR3: TGCAGTGCTAGTGAGGAACGGGACCAGCCCCAGCATTTT.

Many counts were recorded for this clonotype. The chain joins TRBV14 to TRBJ2-1; D is unclear. Per germline, CDR1 SGHDN and CDR2 FVKESK. V was shortened by 3 bases and J by 4 bases, with 16 bases between the two germline ends. The CDR3 loop spans 16 amino acids. The CDR3 DNA is TGTGCCAGCAGCCAGCTCTATAAACCACTATACAATGAGCAGTTCTTC. It is translated as CASSQLYKPLYNEQFF. Combining the CDR3 with reference TRBV14 and TRBJ2-1 gives the whole variable domain EAGVTQFPSHSVIEKGQTVTLRCDPISGHDNLYWYRRVMGKEIKFLLHFVKESKQDESGMPNNRFLAERTGGTYSTLKVQPAELEDSGVYFCASSQLYKPLYNEQFFGPGTRLTVL.

This clonotype appeared many times. This chain connects TRBV20-1 to TRBJ1-1; D gene ambiguous. Germline values: CDR1 DFQATT, CDR2 SNEGSKA (reference sequence). Between the trimmed V and J ends, which lost 3 bases and 0 bases, there was a span of 5 bases. The CDR3 covers 12 residues. The CDR3 DNA reads TGCAGTGCTAGGGGCTTGAACACTGAAGCTTTCTTT. Its translation is CSARGLNTEAFF.

The chain carries TRBV30 and TRBJ2-1, with 13 bases aligning to TRBD2. Losses at the gene ends were 1 base for V and 8 bases for J; bases not matched to a gene: 2. This CDR3 region has 14 residues. The V gene's germline CDR1 is GTSNPN and CDR2 SVGIG (reference sequence). The CDR3 spells CAWSGLAGGDEQFF. CDR3 nucleotides: TGTGCCTGGAGTGGACTAGCGGGAGGCGATGAGCAGTTCTTC.

V gene TRBV18 combines with J gene TRBJ1-1; D not resolved. Deletions cut 9 bases from V and 11 bases from J, with 31 bases between. The CDR3 length is 16 residues. Germline V lookup: CDR1 KGHSH, CDR2 LQKENI. The DNA of the CDR3 is TGTGCCAGTTCGATAAGCGGCCGCCATGGAGGGTTGTATGCTTTCTTT. Amino acids: CASSISGRHGGLYAFF.

In its sample, this clonotype was seen many times. For the CDR3, the DNA is TGTGCCAGCAGCTTAGACCTTGAGGAGTATAATTCACCCCTCCACTTT. Amino acids: CASSLDLEEYNSPLHF. The gene calls are TRBV7-9 and TRBJ1-6; no reliable D call. V was cut by 1 base and J by 4 bases, with 11 bases left in between. The length of the CDR3 is 16 residues. Looked up from germline, CDR1 is SEHNR and CDR2 is FQNEAQ (reference sequence).

Concerning this clonotype: This may be a read error, as it is one base from a much larger clone. This sequence joins TRBV30 and TRBJ2-7; tentatively, D is TRBD1 (5 bases). Trimming cost V 3 bases and J 2 bases, with 8 bases left between them. CDR3 length: 12 residues. CDR1 and CDR2 (germline): GTSNPN, SVGIG (reference sequence). The CDR3 DNA reads TGTGCCTGGAGACTGGACACCTACGAGCAGTACTTC. It specifies CAWRLDTYEQYF.

This chain links TRBV18 with TRBJ2-2; D is ambiguous. This CDR3 has 13 amino acids. Trimming stripped 3 bases from V and 5 bases from J, with 7 bases between. Germline-derived CDR1 and CDR2 are KGHSH and LQKENI. The CDR3 sequence: CASSPQATGELFF. The CDR3 DNA is TGTGCCAGCTCACCCCAAGCAACCGGGGAGCTGTTTTTT.